What follows is one T cell receptor (beta chain) and its context. The sample originates from a study of PD-L1 blockade in urothelial cancer. About the study: Blood analysis occurred 3 weeks (second dose) and 6 weeks after treatment start. Median T cell yield per blood sample was about 150,000 cells.

Germline V CDR1 and CDR2: MDHEN, SYDVKM. The CDR3 is 15 amino acids. The trim removed 2 bases at V and 8 bases at J, leaving 8 bases unmatched. Time point: pretreatment peripheral blood. Locally advanced or metastatic urothelial carcinoma affected the patients. Data came from immunoSEQ multiplex PCR; TCRdb stores just in-frame clones and leaves some out. Counted here are 90,000 to 100,000 clones, 90% occurring once; the ten biggest clones make up about 1.7%. The receptor's source is a man in his 60s with urothelial cancer. The chain links TRBV28 to TRBJ1-4; 7 nucleotides align to TRBD1. The source material was PBMCs, sampled around atezolizumab (anti-PD-L1) treatment. CDR3 protein: CASSLPQGSGEKLFF. The CDR3 region has the DNA TGTGCCAGCAGTTTACCACAGGGGTCGGGGGAAAAACTGTTTTTT.